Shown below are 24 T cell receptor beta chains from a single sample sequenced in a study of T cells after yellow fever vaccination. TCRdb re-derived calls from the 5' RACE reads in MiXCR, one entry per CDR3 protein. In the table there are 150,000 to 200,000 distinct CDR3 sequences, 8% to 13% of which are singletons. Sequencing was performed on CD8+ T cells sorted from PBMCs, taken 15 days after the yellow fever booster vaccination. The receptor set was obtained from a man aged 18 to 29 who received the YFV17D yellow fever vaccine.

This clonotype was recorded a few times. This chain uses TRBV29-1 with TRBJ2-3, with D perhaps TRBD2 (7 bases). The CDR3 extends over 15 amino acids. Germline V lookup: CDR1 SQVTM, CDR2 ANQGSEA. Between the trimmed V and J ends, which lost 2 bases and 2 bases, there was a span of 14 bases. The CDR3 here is CSVEKAGDITDTQYF. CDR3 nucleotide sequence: TGCAGCGTTGAAAAGGCGGGGGACATCACAGATACGCAGTATTTT.

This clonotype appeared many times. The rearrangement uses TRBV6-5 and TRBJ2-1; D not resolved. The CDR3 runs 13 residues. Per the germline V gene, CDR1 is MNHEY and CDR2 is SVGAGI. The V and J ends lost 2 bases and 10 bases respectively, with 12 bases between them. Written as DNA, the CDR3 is TGTGCCAGCAGTTACGGCTCCCTCGGAGAGCAGTTCTTC. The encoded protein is CASSYGSLGEQFF.

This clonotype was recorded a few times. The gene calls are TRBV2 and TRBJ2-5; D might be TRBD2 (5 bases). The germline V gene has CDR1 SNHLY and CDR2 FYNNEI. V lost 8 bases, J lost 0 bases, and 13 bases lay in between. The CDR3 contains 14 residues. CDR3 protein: CASGNPGNQETQYF. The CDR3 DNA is TGTGCCAGCGGTAACCCGGGGAACCAAGAGACCCAGTACTTC.

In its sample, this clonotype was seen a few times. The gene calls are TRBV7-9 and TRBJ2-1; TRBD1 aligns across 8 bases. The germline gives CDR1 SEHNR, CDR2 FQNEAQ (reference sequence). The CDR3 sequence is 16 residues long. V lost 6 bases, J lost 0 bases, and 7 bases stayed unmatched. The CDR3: CASSPRQGSSYNEQFF. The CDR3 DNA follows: TGTGCCAGCAGTCCCCGACAGGGGAGCTCCTACAATGAGCAGTTCTTC.

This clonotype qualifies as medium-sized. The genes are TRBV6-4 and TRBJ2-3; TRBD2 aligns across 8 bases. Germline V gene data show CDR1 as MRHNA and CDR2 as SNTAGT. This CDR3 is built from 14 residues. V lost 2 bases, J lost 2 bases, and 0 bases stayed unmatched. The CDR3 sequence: CASSDGLATDTQYF. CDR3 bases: TGTGCCAGCAGTGACGGACTAGCCACAGATACGCAGTATTTT.

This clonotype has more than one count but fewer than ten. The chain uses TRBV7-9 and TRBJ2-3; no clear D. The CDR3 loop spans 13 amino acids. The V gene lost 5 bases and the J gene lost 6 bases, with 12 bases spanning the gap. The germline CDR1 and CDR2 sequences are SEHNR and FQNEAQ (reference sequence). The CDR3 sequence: CASSLWAEDTQYF. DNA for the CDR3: TGTGCCAGCAGCCTATGGGCCGAGGATACGCAGTATTTT.

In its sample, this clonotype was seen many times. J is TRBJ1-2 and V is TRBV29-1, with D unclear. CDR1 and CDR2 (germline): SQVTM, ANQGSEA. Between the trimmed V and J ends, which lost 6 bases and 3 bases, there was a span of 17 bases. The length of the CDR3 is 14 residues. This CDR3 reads CSVQEANWDYGYTF. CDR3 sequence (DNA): TGCAGCGTACAAGAGGCCAATTGGGACTATGGCTACACCTTC. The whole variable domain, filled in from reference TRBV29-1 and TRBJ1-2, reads SAVISQKPSRDICQRGTSLTIQCQVDSQVTMMFWYRQQPGQSLTLIATANQGSEATYESGFVIDKFPISRPNLTFSTLTVSNMSPEDSSIYLCSVQEANWDYGYTFGSGTRLTVV.

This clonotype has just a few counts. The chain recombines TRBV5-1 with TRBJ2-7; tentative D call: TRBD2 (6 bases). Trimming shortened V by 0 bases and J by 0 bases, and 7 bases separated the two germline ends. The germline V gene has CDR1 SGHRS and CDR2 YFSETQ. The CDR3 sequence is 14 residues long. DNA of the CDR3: TGCGCCAGCAGCTTGGATAGCGGCTCCTACGAGCAGTACTTC. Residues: CASSLDSGSYEQYF.

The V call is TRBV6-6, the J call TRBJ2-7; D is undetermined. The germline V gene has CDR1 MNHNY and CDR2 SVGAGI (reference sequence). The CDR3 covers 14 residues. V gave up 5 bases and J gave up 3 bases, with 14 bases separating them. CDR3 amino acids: CASSKDRNFYEQYV. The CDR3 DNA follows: TGTGCCAGCAGTAAGGACCGTAACTTCTACGAGCAGTACGTC.

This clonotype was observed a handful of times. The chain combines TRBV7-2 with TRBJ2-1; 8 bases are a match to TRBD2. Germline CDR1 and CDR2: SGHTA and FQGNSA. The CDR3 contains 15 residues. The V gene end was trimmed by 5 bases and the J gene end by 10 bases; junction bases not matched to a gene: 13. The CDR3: CASSPIGGVVREQFF. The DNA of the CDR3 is TGTGCCAGCAGCCCCATCGGGGGGGTGGTAAGAGAGCAGTTCTTC.

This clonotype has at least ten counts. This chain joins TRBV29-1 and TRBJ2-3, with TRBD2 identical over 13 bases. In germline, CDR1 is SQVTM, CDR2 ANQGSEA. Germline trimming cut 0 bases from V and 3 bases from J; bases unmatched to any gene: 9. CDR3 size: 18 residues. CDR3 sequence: CSVEEWTSGGRATDTQYF. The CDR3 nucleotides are TGCAGCGTTGAAGAATGGACTAGCGGGGGCCGGGCGACAGATACGCAGTATTTT.

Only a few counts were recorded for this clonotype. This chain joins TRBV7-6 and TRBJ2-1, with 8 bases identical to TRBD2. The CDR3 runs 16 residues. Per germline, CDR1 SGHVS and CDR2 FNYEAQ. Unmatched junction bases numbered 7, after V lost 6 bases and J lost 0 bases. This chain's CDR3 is CASRTGRGASYNEQFF. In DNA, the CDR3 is TGTGCCAGCAGGACCGGGCGGGGGGCCTCCTACAATGAGCAGTTCTTC.

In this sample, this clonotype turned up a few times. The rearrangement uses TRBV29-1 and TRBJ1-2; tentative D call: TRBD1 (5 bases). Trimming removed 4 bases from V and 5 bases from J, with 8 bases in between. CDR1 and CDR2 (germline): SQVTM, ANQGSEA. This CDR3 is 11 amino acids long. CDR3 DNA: TGCAGCGTTGGGGAGGGGTATGGCTACACCTTC. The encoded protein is CSVGEGYGYTF.

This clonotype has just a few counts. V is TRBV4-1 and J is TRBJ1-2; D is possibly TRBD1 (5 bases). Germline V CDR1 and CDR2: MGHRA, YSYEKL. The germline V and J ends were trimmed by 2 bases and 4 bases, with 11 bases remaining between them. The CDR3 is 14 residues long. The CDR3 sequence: CASSQRGAFYGYTF. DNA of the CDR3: TGCGCCAGCAGCCAAAGAGGGGCCTTCTATGGCTACACCTTC.

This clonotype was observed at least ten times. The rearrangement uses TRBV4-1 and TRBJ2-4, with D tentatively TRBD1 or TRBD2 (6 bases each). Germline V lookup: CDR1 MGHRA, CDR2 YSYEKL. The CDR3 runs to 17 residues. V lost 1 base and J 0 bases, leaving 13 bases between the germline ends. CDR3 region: CASSQGWWGAAKNIQYF. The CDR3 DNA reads TGCGCCAGCAGCCAAGGATGGTGGGGGGCAGCCAAAAACATTCAGTACTTC.

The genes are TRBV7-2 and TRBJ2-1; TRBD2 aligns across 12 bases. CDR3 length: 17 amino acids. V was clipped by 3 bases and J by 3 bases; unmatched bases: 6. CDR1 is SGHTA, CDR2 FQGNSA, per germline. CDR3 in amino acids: CASSFGLAGTSYNEQFF. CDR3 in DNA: TGTGCCAGCAGCTTCGGACTAGCGGGGACTAGCTACAATGAGCAGTTCTTC.

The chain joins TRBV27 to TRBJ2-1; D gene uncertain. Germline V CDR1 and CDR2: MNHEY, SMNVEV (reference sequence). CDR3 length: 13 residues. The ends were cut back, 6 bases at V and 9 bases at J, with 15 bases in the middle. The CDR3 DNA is TGTGCCAGCAGCCTCCCCGGTGTTAGTGAGCAGTTCTTC. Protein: CASSLPGVSEQFF.

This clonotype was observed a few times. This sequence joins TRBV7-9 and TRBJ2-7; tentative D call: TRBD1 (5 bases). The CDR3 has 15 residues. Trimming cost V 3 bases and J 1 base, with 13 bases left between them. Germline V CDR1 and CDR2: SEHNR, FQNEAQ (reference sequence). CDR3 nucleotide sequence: TGTGCCAGCAGCTTCCTAGGGGATGGGTCCTACGAGCAGTACGTC. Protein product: CASSFLGDGSYEQYV.

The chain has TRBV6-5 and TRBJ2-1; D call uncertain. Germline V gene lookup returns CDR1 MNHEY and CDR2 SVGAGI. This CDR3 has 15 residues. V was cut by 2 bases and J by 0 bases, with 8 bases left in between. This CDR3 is CASSYGISSYNEQFF. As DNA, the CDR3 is TGTGCCAGCAGTTACGGGATCAGCTCCTACAATGAGCAGTTCTTC.

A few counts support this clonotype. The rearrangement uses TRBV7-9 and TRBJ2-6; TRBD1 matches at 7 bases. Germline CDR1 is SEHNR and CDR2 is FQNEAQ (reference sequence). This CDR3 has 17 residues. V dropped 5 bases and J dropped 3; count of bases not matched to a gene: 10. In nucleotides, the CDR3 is TGTGCCAGCAGCCACCGGGACAGCGAGGATGGGGCCAACGTCCTGACTTTC. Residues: CASSHRDSEDGANVLTF.

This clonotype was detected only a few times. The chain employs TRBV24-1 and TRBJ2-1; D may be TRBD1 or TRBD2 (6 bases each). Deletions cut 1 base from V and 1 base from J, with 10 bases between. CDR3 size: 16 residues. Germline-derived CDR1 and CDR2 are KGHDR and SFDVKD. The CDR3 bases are TGTGCCACCAGTGATTTACCGGGGGCTTCCTACAATGAGCAGTTCTTC. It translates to CATSDLPGASYNEQFF.

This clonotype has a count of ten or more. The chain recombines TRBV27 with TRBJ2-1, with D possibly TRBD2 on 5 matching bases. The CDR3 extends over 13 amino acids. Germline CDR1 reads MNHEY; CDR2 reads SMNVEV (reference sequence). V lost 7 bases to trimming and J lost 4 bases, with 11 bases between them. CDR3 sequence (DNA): TGTGCCAGCACCCGGGGTCCTTACAATGAGCAGTTCTTC. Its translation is CASTRGPYNEQFF.

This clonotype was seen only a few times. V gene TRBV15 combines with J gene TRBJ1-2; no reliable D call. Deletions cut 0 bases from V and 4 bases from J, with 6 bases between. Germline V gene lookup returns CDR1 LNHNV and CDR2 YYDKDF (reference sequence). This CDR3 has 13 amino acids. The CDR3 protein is CATSRDRTYGYTF. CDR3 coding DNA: TGTGCCACCAGCAGAGACCGGACCTATGGCTACACCTTC.

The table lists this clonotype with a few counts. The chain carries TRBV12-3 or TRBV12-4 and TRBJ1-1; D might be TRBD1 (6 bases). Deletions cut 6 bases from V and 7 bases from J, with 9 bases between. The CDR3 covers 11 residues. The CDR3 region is CASRGAGEAFF. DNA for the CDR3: TGTGCCAGCAGGGGGGCCGGTGAAGCTTTCTTT.